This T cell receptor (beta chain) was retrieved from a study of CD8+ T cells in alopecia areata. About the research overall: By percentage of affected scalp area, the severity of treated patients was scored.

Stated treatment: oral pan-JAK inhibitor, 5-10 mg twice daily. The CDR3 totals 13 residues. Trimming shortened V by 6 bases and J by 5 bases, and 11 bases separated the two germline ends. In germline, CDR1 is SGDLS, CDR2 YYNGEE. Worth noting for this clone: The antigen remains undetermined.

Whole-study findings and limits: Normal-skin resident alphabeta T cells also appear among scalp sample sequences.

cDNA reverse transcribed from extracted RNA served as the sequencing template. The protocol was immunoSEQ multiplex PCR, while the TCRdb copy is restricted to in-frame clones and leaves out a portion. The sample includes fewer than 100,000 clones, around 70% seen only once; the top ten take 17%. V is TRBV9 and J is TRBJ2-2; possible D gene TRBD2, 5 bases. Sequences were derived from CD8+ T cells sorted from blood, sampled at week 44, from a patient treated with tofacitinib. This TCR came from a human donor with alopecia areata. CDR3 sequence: CASTLSGTGELFF. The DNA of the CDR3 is TGTGCCAGCACCCTATCGGGAACCGGGGAGCTGTTTTTT.